This entry lists 31 T cell receptor beta chains sequenced from one sample in a study of regulatory T cells in long-lasting Graves disease. Investigators prepared the TCR beta libraries by applying iRepertoire HTBI primers and Arm-PCR of CDR3 regions. TCRdb independently ran MiXCR on the multiplex PCR reads; one entry per CDR3 protein. The sample includes fewer than 350,000 distinct CDR3 sequences, 18% of them seen just once. Time point defined: newly diagnosed GD, antithyroid drugs for less than 3 months. PBMC RNA served as the TCR library source. The starting material was peripheral blood mononuclear cells (PBMCs), obtained at new diagnosis, from a patient treated with antithyroid drugs. The receptors were gathered from a female donor with Graves disease.

This clonotype was seen at least ten times. The chain couples TRBV27 to TRBJ2-1, with 10 bases matching TRBD2. Germline V lookup: CDR1 MNHEY, CDR2 SMNVEV (reference sequence). The CDR3 is made up of 16 amino acids. Trimming cost V 4 bases and J 3 bases; bases outside gene matches: 6. The CDR3 coding sequence is TGTGCCAGCAGTTCCTTAACTAGCGGGATCTACAATGAGCAGTTCTTC. Amino acids: CASSSLTSGIYNEQFF.

For this clonotype: A much larger clone lies a single base off, so this may be a read error. The V and J genes are TRBV7-9 and TRBJ2-7; D gene ambiguous. The ends were cut back, 3 bases at V and 5 bases at J, with 8 bases in the middle. The CDR3 is 12 amino acids. Germline V gene lookup returns CDR1 SEHNR and CDR2 FQNEAQ (reference sequence). The CDR3, as DNA: TGTGCCAGCAGCTTGCAGGACCACGAGCAGTACTTC. It encodes CASSLQDHEQYF.

V usage is TRBV7-9 and J usage is TRBJ2-1, with TRBD1 identical over 9 bases. The J call may be faulty, since TRBJ2-5 better matches the DNA end. The germline CDR1 and CDR2 sequences are SEHNR and FQNEAQ (reference sequence). CDR3 length: 16 amino acids. The CDR3 DNA reads TGTGCCAGCAGTCCACTCGGGACAGGGTCAGGGGAGACCCAGTACTTC. Amino acid sequence: CASSPLGTGSGETQYF.

This clonotype was observed many times. The chain is built from TRBV2 and TRBJ1-5; unclear D gene. The CDR3 sequence is 14 residues long. CDR1 and CDR2 (germline): SNHLY, FYNNEI. V lost 3 bases, J lost 2 bases, and 8 bases lay in between. The DNA for the CDR3 is TGTGCCAGCAGTGATGGGTCGGGCAATCAGCCCCAGCATTTT. This sequence encodes CASSDGSGNQPQHF.

The sample holds many counts of this clonotype. The chain is built from TRBV20-1 and TRBJ2-7; D is perhaps TRBD2 (6 bases). Per germline, CDR1 DFQATT and CDR2 SNEGSKA (reference sequence). CDR3 length equals 14 residues. V lost 3 bases, J lost 0 bases, and 12 bases lay in between. CDR3 sequence reads: CSASRESSSYEQYF. CDR3 coding DNA: TGCAGTGCTAGCCGGGAGTCCAGCTCCTACGAGCAGTACTTC.

This clonotype was found many times. The V and J genes are TRBV12-3 or TRBV12-4 and TRBJ2-2; possible D gene TRBD2, 7 bases. V was shortened by 7 bases and J by 1 base, with 13 bases between the two germline ends. The CDR3 extends over 15 amino acids. The CDR3 region is CASKTGGLNTGELFF. DNA of the CDR3: TGTGCCAGCAAAACCGGGGGGCTGAACACCGGGGAGCTGTTTTTT.

This clonotype was observed at least ten times. This rearrangement joins TRBV24-1 to TRBJ2-1; tentative D call: TRBD1 (5 bases). The germline V and J ends were trimmed by 5 bases and 4 bases, with 8 bases remaining between them. CDR3 length: 13 amino acids. CDR1 and CDR2 (germline): KGHDR, SFDVKD. CDR3 protein: CATSVAGYNEQFF. The CDR3, as DNA: TGTGCCACCAGTGTCGCAGGGTACAATGAGCAGTTCTTC.

The chain has TRBV30 and TRBJ2-1; no clear D. The CDR3 covers 15 residues. V was clipped by 0 bases and J by 4 bases, with 13 bases between them. CDR1 GTSNPN and CDR2 SVGIG come from the germline V gene (reference sequence). The CDR3 nucleotides read TGTGCCTGGAGTGTACGGCACTGGGCTTACAATGAGCAGTTCTTC. This codes for CAWSVRHWAYNEQFF.

This clonotype has ten or more counts. V gene TRBV2 combines with J gene TRBJ2-1; 8 bases map to TRBD2. Germline-derived CDR1 and CDR2 are SNHLY and FYNNEI. The CDR3 contains 14 residues. J lost 4 bases, V lost 8 bases, and 7 bases had no gene match. CDR3 amino acids: CASYGLAGYNEQFF. CDR3 coding DNA: TGTGCCAGCTATGGGCTAGCGGGTTACAATGAGCAGTTCTTC.

This clonotype was counted at least ten times. The rearrangement uses TRBV12-3 or TRBV12-4 and TRBJ2-7; D not resolved. The CDR3 is 12 residues long. Trimming stripped 5 bases from V and 4 bases from J, with 9 bases between. The CDR3, as DNA: TGTGCCAGCAGTCAAGACAAATACGAGCAGTACTTC. Amino acids: CASSQDKYEQYF.

This clonotype has a handful of counts. The chain couples TRBV19 to TRBJ2-7, with 9 bases matching TRBD1. CDR3 length: 14 residues. V shed 6 bases and J 6 bases; nucleotides not matched to a gene: 9. The germline gives CDR1 LNHDA, CDR2 SQIVND (reference sequence). This CDR3 reads CASRKDRGSSEQYF. CDR3 in DNA: TGTGCCAGTAGGAAGGACAGGGGAAGCTCCGAGCAGTACTTC.

Many counts were recorded for this clonotype. The chain carries TRBV11-2 and TRBJ2-3; the match to TRBD2 covers 14 bases. There are 17 residues in the CDR3. Trimming at V came to 4 bases and at J to 5 bases, leaving 8 bases not matched to a gene. CDR1 and CDR2 (germline): SGHAT, FQNNGV. The CDR3 loop reads CASSYTGTSGSRDTQYF. The CDR3 DNA is TGTGCCAGCAGCTACACCGGGACTAGCGGGAGCCGAGATACGCAGTATTTT.

This clonotype has ten or more counts. The gene calls are TRBV11-3 and TRBJ1-1; D is perhaps TRBD1 (5 bases). The CDR3 sequence is 12 residues long. Trimming took 4 bases from V and 4 from J, leaving 7 bases between them. In germline, CDR1 is SGHNT, CDR2 YENEEA. CDR3 loop: CASSSGGTEAFF. In nucleotides, the CDR3 is TGTGCCAGCAGCTCGGGGGGCACTGAAGCTTTCTTT.

The chain joins TRBV19 to TRBJ2-3; tentatively, D is TRBD1 (5 bases). Germline V CDR1 and CDR2: LNHDA, SQIVND (reference sequence). CDR3 length: 15 amino acids. The V end was cut by 1 base, the J end by 0 bases, with 8 bases between. In nucleotides, the CDR3 is TGTGCCAGTAGTATAGGGGGCAGGAGCACAGATACGCAGTATTTT. Translating gives CASSIGGRSTDTQYF.

This clonotype was recorded at least ten times. The CDR3 bases are TGTGCCAGTAGTCTTGGACAGGGGGGCGCAGATACGCAGTATTTT. It specifies CASSLGQGGADTQYF. The chain recombines TRBV19 with TRBJ2-3; 10 bases agree with TRBD1. This CDR3 has 15 residues. CDR1 is LNHDA, CDR2 SQIVND, per germline (reference sequence). The V and J ends lost 5 bases and 4 bases, in that order; junction bases with no gene match: 6.

This clonotype was observed many times. J is TRBJ1-2 and V is TRBV14, with 9 bases aligning to TRBD1. This CDR3 has 19 residues. CDR1 SGHDN and CDR2 FVKESK come from the germline V gene. Losses at the gene ends were 4 bases for V and 3 bases for J; bases not matched to a gene: 18. The CDR3 spells CASSPARGTGTRLDYGYTF. In DNA form, the CDR3 reads TGTGCCAGCAGCCCGGCCCGTGGGACAGGGACAAGGCTGGACTATGGCTACACCTTC.

The V gene is TRBV6-1, the J gene TRBJ1-2; 7 bases are shared with TRBD1. This CDR3 comprises 12 residues. Trimming at V came to 7 bases and at J to 4 bases, leaving 3 bases not matched to a gene. In germline, CDR1 is MNHNS, CDR2 SASEGT. The CDR3 coding sequence is TGTGCCAGCAAAGACAGGGCCTATGGCTACACCTTC. Its translation is CASKDRAYGYTF.

This clonotype was seen many times. J is TRBJ1-1 and V is TRBV12-3 or TRBV12-4; 8 bases align to TRBD1. Trimming took 6 bases from V and 3 from J; bases not matched to a gene: 15. This CDR3 contains 17 residues. The CDR3 DNA follows: TGTGCCAGCAGGTCAACCGGACAGGGCGGTTCAGACACTGAAGCTTTCTTT. Protein product: CASRSTGQGGSDTEAFF.

Many counts were recorded for this clonotype. This chain links TRBV24-1 with TRBJ1-2; D uncertain. CDR1 and CDR2 (germline): KGHDR, SFDVKD. This CDR3 spans 14 amino acids. The V gene lost 2 bases and the J gene lost 2 bases, with 8 bases spanning the gap. This CDR3 is CATSDSPVNYGYTF. CDR3 coding DNA: TGTGCCACCAGTGATTCTCCTGTAAACTATGGCTACACCTTC.

The chain carries TRBV5-1 and TRBJ2-2; the match to TRBD2 covers 7 bases. Germline CDR1 and CDR2: SGHRS and YFSETQ. V lost 5 bases and J lost 0; bases outside the gene matches: 7. This CDR3 has 16 amino acids. CDR3 DNA: TGCGCCAGCAGTCCATCTAGCGGCCCGAACACCGGGGAGCTGTTTTTT. This sequence encodes CASSPSSGPNTGELFF.

This clonotype was counted only a few times. The rearrangement uses TRBV3-1 and TRBJ2-3; D gene uncertain. V gave up 4 bases and J gave up 0 bases, with 8 bases separating them. CDR3 length: 14 residues. Looked up from germline, CDR1 is LGHDT and CDR2 is YNNKEL (reference sequence). The CDR3 protein is CASSLDRSTDTQYF. In nucleotides, the CDR3 is TGTGCCAGCAGCCTCGATAGGAGCACAGATACGCAGTATTTT.

This clonotype has at least ten counts. This rearrangement joins TRBV9 to TRBJ2-3; 10 bases map to TRBD2. The trim removed 0 bases at V and 2 bases at J, leaving 6 bases unmatched. Germline assignment: CDR1 SGDLS and CDR2 YYNGEE. The CDR3 consists of 17 residues. CDR3 in amino acids: CASSVAPAGGYTDTQYF. For the CDR3, the DNA is TGTGCCAGCAGCGTAGCTCCAGCGGGAGGGTACACAGATACGCAGTATTTT.

The gene calls are TRBV9 and TRBJ2-1; 7 bases are shared with TRBD1. The CDR3 has 12 residues. Germline V gene lookup returns CDR1 SGDLS and CDR2 YYNGEE. V lost 6 bases, J lost 7 bases, and 4 bases stayed unmatched. CDR3 amino acids: CASNDRENEQFF. The CDR3 DNA follows: TGTGCCAGCAACGACAGGGAGAATGAGCAGTTCTTC. Looking up the rest from reference TRBV9 and TRBJ2-1 gives the full variable domain: DSGVTQTPKHLITATGQRVTLRCSPRSGDLSVYWYQQSLDQGLQFLIQYYNGEERAKGNILERFSAQQFPDLHSELNLSSLELGDSALYFCASNDRENEQFFGPGTRLTVL.

This clonotype was counted at least ten times. The chain combines TRBV20-1 with TRBJ2-1, with 13 nucleotides matching TRBD2. Losses at the gene ends were 1 base for V and 6 bases for J; bases not matched to a gene: 3. Germline CDR1 is DFQATT and CDR2 is SNEGSKA (reference sequence). CDR3 length: 15 residues. CDR3 sequence (DNA): TGCAGTGCTAGAGCGGGACTAGCGGGGACCAATGAGCAGTTCTTC. Translated, it gives CSARAGLAGTNEQFF.

With respect to this clonotype: A read error is likely, as this CDR3 ends without the conserved phenylalanine or tryptophan. The CDR3 here is CASSRAAGGGADTQYC. In DNA, the CDR3 is TGTGCCAGCAGCCGGGCCGCCGGGGGGGGCGCAGATACGCAGTATTGT. The rearrangement joins TRBV7-6 to TRBJ2-3; TRBD2 agrees at 8 bases. The CDR3 consists of 16 residues. The germline V gene encodes CDR1 SGHVS and CDR2 FNYEAQ. V trimming: 5 bases; J trimming: 4 bases; junction bases outside the gene matches: 11.

This clonotype showed up many times. This sequence joins TRBV28 and TRBJ1-2, with 8 nucleotides matching TRBD1. J was trimmed by 7 bases and V by 3 bases; bases with no gene match: 7. This CDR3 has 14 amino acids. Germline lookup yields CDR1 MDHEN and CDR2 SYDVKM. CDR3 nucleotides: TGTGCCAGCAGTTTCTTCGGGACAGGTCCTGGCTACACCTTC. Encoded protein: CASSFFGTGPGYTF.

The rearrangement uses TRBV2 and TRBJ2-1, with 14 bases aligning to TRBD2. Germline CDR1 reads SNHLY; CDR2 reads FYNNEI. The CDR3 loop spans 15 amino acids. V gave up 5 bases and J gave up 7 bases; unmatched junction bases: 4. The CDR3 loop reads CASSPTSGRGNEQFF. CDR3 DNA: TGTGCCAGCAGTCCGACTAGCGGGAGGGGTAATGAGCAGTTCTTC.

The V and J genes are TRBV30 and TRBJ2-2; D gene ambiguous. CDR1 and CDR2 from the germline V gene are GTSNPN and SVGIG (reference sequence). The CDR3 length is 12 residues. The germline V and J ends were trimmed by 0 bases and 7 bases, with 6 bases remaining between them. CDR3 DNA: TGTGCCTGGAGTGTGGGGATCGGGGAGCTGTTTTTT. As protein: CAWSVGIGELFF. Full variable domain (outside the CDR3, taken from reference TRBV30 and TRBJ2-2): SQTIHQWPATLVQPVGSPLSLECTVEGTSNPNLYWYRQAAGRGLQLLFYSVGIGQISSEVPQNLSASRPQDRQFILSSKKLLLSDSGFYLCAWSVGIGELFFGEGSRLTVL.

V is TRBV4-1 and J is TRBJ1-2, with TRBD1 matching over 8 bases. Losses at the gene ends were 1 base for V and 14 bases for J; bases not matched to a gene: 6. Germline CDR1 MGHRA, CDR2 YSYEKL. CDR3 length: 12 amino acids. CDR3 amino acids: CASSQATGEGTF. DNA of the CDR3: TGCGCCAGCAGCCAAGCGACAGGGGAAGGGACCTTC.

This clonotype was observed at least ten times. The CDR3: CASSVNVWRGQNTEAFF. Written as DNA, the CDR3 is TGTGCCAGCAGCGTAAATGTCTGGAGGGGGCAGAACACTGAAGCTTTCTTT. The chain combines TRBV9 with TRBJ1-1, with TRBD1 matching over 7 bases. Germline V gene sequence: CDR1 SGDLS, CDR2 YYNGEE. This CDR3 has 17 amino acids. Trimming took 1 base from V and 1 from J; bases not matched to a gene: 10. The entire variable domain, with the rest obtained from reference TRBV9 and TRBJ1-1, is as follows: DSGVTQTPKHLITATGQRVTLRCSPRSGDLSVYWYQQSLDQGLQFLIQYYNGEERAKGNILERFSAQQFPDLHSELNLSSLELGDSALYFCASSVNVWRGQNTEAFFGQGTRLTVV.

This clonotype was found many times. The genes are TRBV19 and TRBJ1-5; D remains ambiguous. V was cut by 2 bases and J by 9 bases, with 11 bases left in between. CDR3 length: 13 residues. The germline V gene has CDR1 LNHDA and CDR2 SQIVND (reference sequence). CDR3 coding DNA: TGTGCCAGTAGTATATTAGGGTCTCCGCCCCAGCATTTT. It translates to CASSILGSPPQHF.